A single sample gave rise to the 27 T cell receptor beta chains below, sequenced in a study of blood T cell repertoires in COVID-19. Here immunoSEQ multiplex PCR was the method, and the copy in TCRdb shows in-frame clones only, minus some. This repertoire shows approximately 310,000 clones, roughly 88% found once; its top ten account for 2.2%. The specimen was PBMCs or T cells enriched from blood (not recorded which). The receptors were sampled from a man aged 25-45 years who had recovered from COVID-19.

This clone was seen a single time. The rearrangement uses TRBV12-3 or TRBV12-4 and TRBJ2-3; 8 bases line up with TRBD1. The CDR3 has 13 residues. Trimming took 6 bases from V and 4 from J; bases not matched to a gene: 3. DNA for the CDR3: TGTGCCAGCAGACAGGGGGACGCAGATACGCAGTATTTT. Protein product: CASRQGDADTQYF.

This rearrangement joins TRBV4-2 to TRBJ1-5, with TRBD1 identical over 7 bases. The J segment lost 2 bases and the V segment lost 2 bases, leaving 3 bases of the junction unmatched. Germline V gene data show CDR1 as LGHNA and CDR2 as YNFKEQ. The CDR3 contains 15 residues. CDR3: CASSQTGTGNQPQHF. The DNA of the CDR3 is TGTGCCAGCAGCCAAACCGGGACAGGCAATCAGCCCCAGCATTTT.

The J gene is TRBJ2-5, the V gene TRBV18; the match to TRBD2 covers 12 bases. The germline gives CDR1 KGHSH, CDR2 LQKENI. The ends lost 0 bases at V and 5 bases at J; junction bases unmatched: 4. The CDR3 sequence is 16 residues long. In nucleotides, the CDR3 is TGTGCCAGCTCACCACCGCCTAGCGGGGGGGCGGAGACCCAGTACTTC. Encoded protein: CASSPPPSGGAETQYF.

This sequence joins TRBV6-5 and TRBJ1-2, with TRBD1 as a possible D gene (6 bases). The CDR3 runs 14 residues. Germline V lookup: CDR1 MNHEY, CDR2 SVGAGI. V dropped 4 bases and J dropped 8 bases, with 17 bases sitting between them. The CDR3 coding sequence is TGTGCCAGCAGTTCGCCCGCAGGGGTGGGCGGCTACACCTTC. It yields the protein CASSSPAGVGGYTF.

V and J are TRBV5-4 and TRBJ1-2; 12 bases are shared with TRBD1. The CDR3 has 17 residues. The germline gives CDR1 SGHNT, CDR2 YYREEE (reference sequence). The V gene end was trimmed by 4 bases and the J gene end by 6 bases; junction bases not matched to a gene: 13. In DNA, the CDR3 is TGTGCCAGCAGCGGGTTGTCGGCGGGACAGGGGGCCGATGGCTACACCTTC. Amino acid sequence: CASSGLSAGQGADGYTF. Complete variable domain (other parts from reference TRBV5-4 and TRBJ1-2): ETGVTQSPTHLIKTRGQQVTLRCSSQSGHNTVSWYQQALGQGPQFIFQYYREEENGRGNFPPRFSGLQFPNYSSELNVNALELDDSALYLCASSGLSAGQGADGYTFGSGTRLTVV.

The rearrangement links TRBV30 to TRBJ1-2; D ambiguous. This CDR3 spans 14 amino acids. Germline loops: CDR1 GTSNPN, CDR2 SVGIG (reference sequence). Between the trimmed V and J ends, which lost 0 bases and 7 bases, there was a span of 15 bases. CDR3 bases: TGTGCCTGGAGTGTAACCCCGTTGCACGGTGGCTACACCTTC. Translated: CAWSVTPLHGGYTF.

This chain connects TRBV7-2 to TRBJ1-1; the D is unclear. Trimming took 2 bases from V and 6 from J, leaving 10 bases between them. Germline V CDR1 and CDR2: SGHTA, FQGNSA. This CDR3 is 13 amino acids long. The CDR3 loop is CASSLTGIPEAFF. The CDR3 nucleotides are TGTGCCAGCAGCTTAACGGGGATCCCTGAAGCTTTCTTT.

This chain's CDR3 is CASSLTDQNTEAFF. Written as DNA, the CDR3 is TGTGCCAGCAGCTTAACAGACCAGAACACTGAAGCTTTCTTT. The rearrangement uses TRBV11-2 and TRBJ1-1; D remains ambiguous. V lost 2 bases to trimming and J lost 1 base, with 8 bases between them. This CDR3 has 14 amino acids. Germline-derived CDR1 and CDR2 are SGHAT and FQNNGV.

The CDR3 DNA sequence: TGTGCCACCAGTGATCCGGGTCGAAGCACAGATACGCAGTATTTT. It specifies CATSDPGRSTDTQYF. V is TRBV24-1 and J is TRBJ2-3; D unclear. The CDR3 extends over 15 amino acids. In germline, CDR1 is KGHDR, CDR2 SFDVKD. V was cut by 3 bases and J by 0 bases, with 9 bases left in between.

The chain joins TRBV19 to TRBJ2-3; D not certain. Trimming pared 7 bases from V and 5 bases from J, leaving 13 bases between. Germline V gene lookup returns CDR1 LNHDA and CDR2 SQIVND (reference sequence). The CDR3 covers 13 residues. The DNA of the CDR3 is TGTGCCAGTATAAGAGATTCACTAGATACGCAGTATTTT. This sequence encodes CASIRDSLDTQYF.

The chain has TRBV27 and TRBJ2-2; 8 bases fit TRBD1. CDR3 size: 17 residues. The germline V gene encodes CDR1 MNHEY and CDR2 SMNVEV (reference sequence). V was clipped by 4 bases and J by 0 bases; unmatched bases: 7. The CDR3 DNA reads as TGTGCCAGCAGTTCATCCGGACAGGGATCGAACACCGGGGAGCTGTTTTTT. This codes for CASSSSGQGSNTGELFF.

The CDR3, as DNA: TGTGCCAGCAGCGTAGGTCAGCGGAGCCCCTATGGCTACACCTTC. It translates to CASSVGQRSPYGYTF. The chain has TRBV9 and TRBJ1-2; no definite D call. Per the germline V gene, CDR1 is SGDLS and CDR2 is YYNGEE. V lost 0 bases, J lost 4 bases, and 13 bases lay in between. The CDR3 extends over 15 amino acids.

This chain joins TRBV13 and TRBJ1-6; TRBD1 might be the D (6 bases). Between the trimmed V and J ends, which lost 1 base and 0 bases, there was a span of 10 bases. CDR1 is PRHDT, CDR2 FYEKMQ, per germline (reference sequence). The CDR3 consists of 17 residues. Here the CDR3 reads CASSLVRGSSYNSPLHF. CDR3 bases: TGTGCCAGCAGCTTAGTAAGGGGGAGCTCCTATAATTCACCCCTCCACTTT.

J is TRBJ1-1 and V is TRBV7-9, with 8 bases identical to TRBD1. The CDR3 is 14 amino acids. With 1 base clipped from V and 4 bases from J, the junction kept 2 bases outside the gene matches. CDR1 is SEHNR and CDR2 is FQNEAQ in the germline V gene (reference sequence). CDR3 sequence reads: CASSLGDRTTEAFF. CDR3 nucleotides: TGTGCCAGCAGCTTAGGGGACAGGACCACTGAAGCTTTCTTT.

The CDR3 DNA sequence: TGTGCCAGCAGTTGGGGGGGTCCCTCCTATAATTCACCCCTCCACTTT. Its protein is CASSWGGPSYNSPLHF. The V call is TRBV27, the J call TRBJ1-6, with a possible D match to TRBD1 (5 bases). The CDR3 totals 16 residues. Trimming shortened V by 4 bases and J by 0 bases, and 10 bases separated the two germline ends. Germline V CDR1 and CDR2: MNHEY, SMNVEV (reference sequence).

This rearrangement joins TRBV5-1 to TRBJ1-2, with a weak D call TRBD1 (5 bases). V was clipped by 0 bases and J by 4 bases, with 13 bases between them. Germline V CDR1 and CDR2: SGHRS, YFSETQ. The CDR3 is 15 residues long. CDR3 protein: CASSLDRGDRYGYTF. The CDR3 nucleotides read TGCGCCAGCAGCTTGGATAGGGGCGACCGCTATGGCTACACCTTC. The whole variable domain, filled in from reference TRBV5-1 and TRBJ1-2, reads KAGVTQTPRYLIKTRGQQVTLSCSPISGHRSVSWYQQTPGQGLQFLFEYFSETQRNKGNFPGRFSGRQFSNSRSEMNVSTLELGDSALYLCASSLDRGDRYGYTFGSGTRLTVV.

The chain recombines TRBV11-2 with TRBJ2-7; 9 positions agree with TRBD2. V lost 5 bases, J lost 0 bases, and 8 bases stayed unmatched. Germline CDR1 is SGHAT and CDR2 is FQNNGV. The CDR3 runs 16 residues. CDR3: CASSRIAGVSSYEQYF. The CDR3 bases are TGTGCCAGCAGCCGGATAGCGGGGGTGAGCTCCTACGAGCAGTACTTC.

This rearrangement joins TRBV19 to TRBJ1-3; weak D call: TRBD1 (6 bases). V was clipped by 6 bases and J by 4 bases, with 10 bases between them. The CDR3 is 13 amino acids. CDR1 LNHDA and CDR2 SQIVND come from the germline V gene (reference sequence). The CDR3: CASRQGSGNTIYF. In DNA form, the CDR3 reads TGTGCCAGTAGACAGGGATCCGGAAACACCATATATTTT.

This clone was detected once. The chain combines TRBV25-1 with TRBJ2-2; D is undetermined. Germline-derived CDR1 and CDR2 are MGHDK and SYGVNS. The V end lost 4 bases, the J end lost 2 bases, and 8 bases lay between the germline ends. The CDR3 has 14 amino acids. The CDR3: CASSVGSNTGELFF. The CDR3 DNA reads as TGTGCCAGCAGTGTTGGCAGTAACACCGGGGAGCTGTTTTTT.

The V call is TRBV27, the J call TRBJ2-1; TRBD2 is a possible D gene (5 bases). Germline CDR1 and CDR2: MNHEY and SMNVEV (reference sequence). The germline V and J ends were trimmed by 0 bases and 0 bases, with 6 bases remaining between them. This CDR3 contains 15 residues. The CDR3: CASSLSGNSYNEQFF. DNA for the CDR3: TGTGCCAGCAGTTTATCCGGGAACTCCTACAATGAGCAGTTCTTC.

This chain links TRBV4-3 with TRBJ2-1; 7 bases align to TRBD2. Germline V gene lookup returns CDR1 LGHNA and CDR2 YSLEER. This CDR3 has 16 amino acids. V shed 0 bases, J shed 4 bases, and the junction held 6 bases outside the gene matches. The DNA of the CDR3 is TGCGCCAGCAGCCAAGATGCGGCGGGGGTGTACAATGAGCAGTTCTTC. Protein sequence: CASSQDAAGVYNEQFF.

The CDR3 is CASSTSGEYNEQFF. For the CDR3, the DNA is TGTGCCAGCAGCACTAGCGGGGAGTACAATGAGCAGTTCTTC. This sequence joins TRBV6-2 or TRBV6-3 and TRBJ2-1, with 10 bases lining up with TRBD2. The CDR3 is 14 amino acids. From germline, CDR1 is MNHEY and CDR2 SVGEGT. After removal of 6 bases from V and 4 bases from J, the junction contained 3 bases not matched to a gene.

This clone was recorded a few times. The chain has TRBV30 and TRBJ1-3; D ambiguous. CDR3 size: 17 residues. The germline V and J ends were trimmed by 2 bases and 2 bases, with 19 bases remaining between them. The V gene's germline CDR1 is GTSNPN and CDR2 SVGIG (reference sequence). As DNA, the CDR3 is TGTGCCTGGAGTAGGTTGCGGGGATGGAAGGCTGGAAACACCATATATTTT. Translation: CAWSRLRGWKAGNTIYF.

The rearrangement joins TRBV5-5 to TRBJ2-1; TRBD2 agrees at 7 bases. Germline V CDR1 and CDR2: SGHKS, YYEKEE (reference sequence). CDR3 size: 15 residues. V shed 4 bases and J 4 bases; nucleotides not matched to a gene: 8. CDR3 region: CASSLRAGEYNEQFF. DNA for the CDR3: TGTGCCAGCAGCCTAAGGGCGGGGGAGTACAATGAGCAGTTCTTC.

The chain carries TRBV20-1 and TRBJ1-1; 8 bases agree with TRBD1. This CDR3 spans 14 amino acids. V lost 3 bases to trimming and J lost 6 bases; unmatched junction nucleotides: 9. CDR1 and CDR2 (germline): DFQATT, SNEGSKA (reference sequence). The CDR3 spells CSASPPQGVPEAFF. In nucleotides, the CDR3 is TGCAGTGCTAGTCCCCCACAGGGGGTACCTGAAGCTTTCTTT.

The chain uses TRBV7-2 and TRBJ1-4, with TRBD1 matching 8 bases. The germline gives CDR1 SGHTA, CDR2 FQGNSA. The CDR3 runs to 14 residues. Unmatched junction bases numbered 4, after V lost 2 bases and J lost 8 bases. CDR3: CASSLRQGKEKLFF. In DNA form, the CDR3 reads TGTGCCAGCAGCTTACGACAGGGGAAGGAAAAACTGTTTTTT.

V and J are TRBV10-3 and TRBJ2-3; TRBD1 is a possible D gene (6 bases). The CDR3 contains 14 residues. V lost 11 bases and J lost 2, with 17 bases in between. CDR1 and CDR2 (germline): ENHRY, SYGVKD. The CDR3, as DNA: TGTGCCTCCCAGACAGGCCTCATCACAGATACGCAGTATTTT. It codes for CASQTGLITDTQYF.